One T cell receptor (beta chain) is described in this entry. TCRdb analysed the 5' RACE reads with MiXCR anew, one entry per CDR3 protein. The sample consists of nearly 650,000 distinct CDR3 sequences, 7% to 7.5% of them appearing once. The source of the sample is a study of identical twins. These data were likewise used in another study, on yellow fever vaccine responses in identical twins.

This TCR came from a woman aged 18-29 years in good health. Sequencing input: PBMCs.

The CDR3 loop is CASSRLGRTDTQYF. CDR3 nucleotides: TGTGCCAGCAGCAGACTCGGGCGCACAGATACGCAGTATTTT. The rearrangement uses TRBV11-3 and TRBJ2-3; unclear D gene. Trimming pared 5 bases from V and 1 base from J, leaving 10 bases between. Germline loops: CDR1 SGHNT, CDR2 YENEEA. The CDR3 contains 14 residues.